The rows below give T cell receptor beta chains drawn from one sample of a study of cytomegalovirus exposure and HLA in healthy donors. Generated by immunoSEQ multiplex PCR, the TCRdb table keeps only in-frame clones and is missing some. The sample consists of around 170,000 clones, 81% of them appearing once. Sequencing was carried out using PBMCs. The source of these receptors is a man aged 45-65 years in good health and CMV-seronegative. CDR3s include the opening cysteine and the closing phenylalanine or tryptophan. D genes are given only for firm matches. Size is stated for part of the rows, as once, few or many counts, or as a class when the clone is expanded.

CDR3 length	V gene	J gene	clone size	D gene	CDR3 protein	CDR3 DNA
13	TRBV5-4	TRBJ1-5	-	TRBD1	CASSWDSGSPQHF	TGTGCCAGCAGCTGGGACAGCGGATCGCCCCAGCATTTT
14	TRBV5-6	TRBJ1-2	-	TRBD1	CASSLVSGGRRYTF	TGTGCCAGCAGCTTGGTTTCAGGGGGCAGACGCTACACCTTC
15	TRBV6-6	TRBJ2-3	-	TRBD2	CASSYRGGETDTQYF	TGTGCCAGCAGTTATCGCGGGGGGGAGACAGATACGCAGTATTTT
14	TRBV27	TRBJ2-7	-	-	CASSGLGPTGEQYF	TGTGCCAGCAGTGGCTTGGGTCCAACAGGGGAGCAGTACTTC
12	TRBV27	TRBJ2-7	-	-	CASSQIGQPLDF	TGTGCCAGCAGTCAGATAGGACAGCCTTTAGACTTC
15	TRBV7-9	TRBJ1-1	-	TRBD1	CASSSYRGRGTEAFF	TGTGCCAGCAGCTCCTACAGGGGGCGCGGTACTGAAGCTTTCTTT
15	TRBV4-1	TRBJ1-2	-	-	CASSQEGVQSYGYTF	TGCGCCAGCAGCCAAGAAGGAGTGCAGTCCTATGGCTACACCTTC
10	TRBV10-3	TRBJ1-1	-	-	CAMGGAEAFF	TGTGCCATGGGAGGCGCTGAAGCTTTCTTT
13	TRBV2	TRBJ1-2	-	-	CASSFAGRSGYTF	TGTGCCAGCAGTTTCGCTGGGAGAAGTGGCTACACCTTC
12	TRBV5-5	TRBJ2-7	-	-	CASSFPAYEQYF	TGTGCCAGCAGCTTCCCAGCGTACGAGCAGTACTTC
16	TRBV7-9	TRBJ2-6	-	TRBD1	CSSLTGAVSGANVLTF	TGTTCCAGCTTGACAGGGGCAGTTTCTGGGGCCAACGTCCTGACTTTC
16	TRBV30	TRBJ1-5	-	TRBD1	CAWSPLRGQGGQPQHF	TGTGCCTGGAGTCCACTCCGGGGACAGGGGGGGCAGCCCCAGCATTTT
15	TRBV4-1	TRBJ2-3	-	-	CASSQDKRGTDTQYF	TGCGCCAGCAGCCAAGATAAGCGGGGCACAGATACGCAGTATTTT
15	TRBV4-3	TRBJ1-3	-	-	CASSQAPGTGNTIYF	TGCGCCAGCAGCCAAGCTCCGGGGACTGGAAACACCATATATTTT
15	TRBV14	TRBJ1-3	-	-	CASSQGEHTGNTIYF	TGTGCCAGCAGCCAAGGGGAGCATACTGGAAACACCATATATTTT
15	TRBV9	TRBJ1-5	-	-	CASSGGGGRNQPQHF	TGTGCCAGCAGCGGCGGCGGGGGTCGCAATCAGCCCCAGCATTTT
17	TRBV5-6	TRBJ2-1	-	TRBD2	CASSLVASGVPYNEQFF	TGTGCCAGCAGCTTGGTGGCTAGCGGGGTCCCCTACAATGAGCAGTTCTTC
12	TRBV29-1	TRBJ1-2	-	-	CSVIALGYGYTF	TGCAGCGTCATAGCTTTAGGCTATGGCTACACCTTC
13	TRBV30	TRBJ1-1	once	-	CAWSAGVNTEAFF	TGTGCCTGGAGTGCAGGGGTGAACACTGAAGCTTTCTTT
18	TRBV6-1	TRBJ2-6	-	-	CASSDIRYRSSGANVLTF	TGTGCCAGCAGTGACATTAGGTACAGGAGCTCTGGGGCCAACGTCCTGACTTTC
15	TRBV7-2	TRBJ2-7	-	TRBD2	CASSLDSGGVKEQYF	TGTGCCAGCAGCTTAGACTCGGGGGGGGTTAAGGAGCAGTACTTC
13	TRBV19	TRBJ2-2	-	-	CASSTTVTGELFF	TGTGCCAGTAGTACGACAGTCACCGGGGAGCTGTTTTTT
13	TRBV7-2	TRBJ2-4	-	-	CASSPEGPGSISF	TGTGCCAGCAGCCCAGAAGGTCCGGGGTCGATCAGCTTC
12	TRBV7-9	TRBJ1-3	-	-	CASSPTSNTIYF	TGTGCCAGCAGTCCCACATCAAACACCATATATTTT
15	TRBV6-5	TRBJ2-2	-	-	CASRRAQGLTGELFF	TGTGCCAGCAGGCGCGCCCAGGGGCTGACCGGGGAGCTGTTTTTT
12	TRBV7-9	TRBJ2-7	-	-	CASSFGTYEQYF	TGTGCCAGCAGCTTCGGTACCTACGAGCAGTACTTC
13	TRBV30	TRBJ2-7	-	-	CAWTSQGRREQYF	TGTGCCTGGACGTCACAAGGTAGGAGGGAGCAGTACTTC
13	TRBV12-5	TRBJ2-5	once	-	CASGLHQQETQYF	-
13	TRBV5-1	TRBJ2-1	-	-	CASRPGSYNEQFF	TGCGCCAGCAGACCCGGGTCCTACAATGAGCAGTTCTTC
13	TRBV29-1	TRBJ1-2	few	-	CSVPDWAGYGYTF	TGCAGCGTCCCAGACTGGGCGGGCTATGGCTACACCTTC
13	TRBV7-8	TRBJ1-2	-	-	CASSLGGYYGYTF	TGTGCCAGCAGCCTAGGAGGCTACTATGGCTACACCTTC
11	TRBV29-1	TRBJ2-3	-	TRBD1	CSAGGPDTQYF	TGCAGCGCAGGGGGTCCGGATACGCAGTATTTT
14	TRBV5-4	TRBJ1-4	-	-	CASSLRQGNEKLFF	TGTGCCAGCAGCTTGCGTCAGGGTAATGAAAAACTGTTTTTT
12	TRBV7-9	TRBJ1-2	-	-	CSSSSSEQGYTF	TGTTCCAGCAGCTCCTCAGAACAGGGCTACACCTTC
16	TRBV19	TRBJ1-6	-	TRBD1	CASSLGWTGYDSPLHF	TGTGCCAGTAGTCTAGGGTGGACAGGCTATGATTCACCCCTCCACTTT
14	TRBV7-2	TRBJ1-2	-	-	CASSSPRGFYGYTF	TGTGCCAGCAGCTCCCCCCGGGGGTTCTATGGCTACACCTTC
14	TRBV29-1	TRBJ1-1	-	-	CSANPQGRTTEAFF	TGCAGCGCCAATCCACAGGGACGGACCACTGAAGCTTTCTTT
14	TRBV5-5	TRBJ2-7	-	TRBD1	CASSFGTGSYEQYF	TGTGCCAGCAGCTTTGGGACAGGATCCTACGAGCAGTACTTC
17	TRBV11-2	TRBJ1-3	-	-	CASSLGPQGPSGNTIYF	TGTGCCAGCAGCTTAGGCCCTCAGGGGCCCTCTGGAAACACCATATATTTT
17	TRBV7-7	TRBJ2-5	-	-	CASSNDKNRDVGETQYF	TGTGCCAGCAGCAACGACAAGAACAGGGATGTGGGGGAGACCCAGTACTTC
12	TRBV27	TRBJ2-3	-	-	CASRRRTDTQYF	TGTGCCAGCCGAAGGAGAACAGATACGCAGTATTTT
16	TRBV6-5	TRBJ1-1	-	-	CASSYGVRGKNTEAFF	TGTGCCAGCAGTTACGGGGTACGGGGGAAGAACACTGAAGCTTTCTTT
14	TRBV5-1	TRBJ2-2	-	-	CASSLGRGTGELFF	TGCGCCAGCAGCTTAGGCAGGGGCACCGGGGAGCTGTTTTTT
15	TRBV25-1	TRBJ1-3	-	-	CASSDSGVPGNTIYF	TGTGCCAGCAGTGACTCAGGGGTGCCTGGAAACACCATATATTTT
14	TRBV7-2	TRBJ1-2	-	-	CASGDWGSNYGYTF	TGTGCCAGCGGGGACTGGGGCAGCAACTATGGCTACACCTTC
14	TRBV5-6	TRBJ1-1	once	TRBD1	CASRTGIRDTEAFF	TGTGCCAGCAGGACAGGGATCAGGGACACTGAAGCTTTCTTT
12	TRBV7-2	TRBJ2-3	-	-	CASSFLPEAQYF	TGTGCCAGCAGCTTTCTGCCCGAGGCGCAGTATTTT
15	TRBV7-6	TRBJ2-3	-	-	CASSFKGGSTDTQYF	TGTGCCAGCAGCTTCAAAGGGGGTAGCACAGATACGCAGTATTTT
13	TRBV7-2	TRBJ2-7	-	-	CASSSAGGYEQYF	TGTGCCAGCAGCTCAGCTGGAGGCTACGAGCAGTACTTC
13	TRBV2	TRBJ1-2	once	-	CASSEKVEYGYTF	TGTGCCAGCAGTGAAAAGGTGGAGTACGGCTACACCTTC
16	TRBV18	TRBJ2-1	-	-	CASSPPGHLDLNEQFF	TGTGCCAGCTCACCACCGGGCCATCTCGACCTAAATGAGCAGTTCTTC
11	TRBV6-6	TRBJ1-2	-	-	CASSPPGGYTF	TGTGCCAGCAGTCCCCCCGGGGGCTACACCTTC
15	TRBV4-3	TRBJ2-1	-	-	CASSPRWRGEDEQFF	TGCGCCAGCAGCCCGCGTTGGCGGGGAGAGGATGAGCAGTTCTTC